This passage covers 26 T cell receptor beta chains from one sample sequenced in a study of cytotoxic CD8 clonotypes in ibrutinib-treated CLL. Assay used: immunoSEQ multiplex PCR; TCRdb lists only in-frame clones, some missing. The repertoire holds more than 200,000 clones, with more than 65% as singletons. This sample comprised PBMCs, obtained after 12 months of ibrutinib treatment. Source of these receptors: a human donor with chronic lymphocytic leukemia.

V and J are TRBV4-1 and TRBJ1-3, with D perhaps matching TRBD1 (6 bases). There are 16 residues in the CDR3. From germline, CDR1 is MGHRA and CDR2 YSYEKL. V dropped 0 bases and J dropped 5 bases, with 14 bases sitting between them. The CDR3 DNA sequence: TGCGCCAGCAGCCAAGATCGCAGGGGAGGAAGAAACACCATATATTTT. Its protein product is CASSQDRRGGRNTIYF.

This chain links TRBV7-9 with TRBJ2-1; 9 nucleotides match TRBD2. After removal of 5 bases from V and 8 bases from J, the junction contained 7 bases not matched to a gene. CDR3 length: 14 amino acids. CDR1 SEHNR and CDR2 FQNEAQ come from the germline V gene (reference sequence). The CDR3 reads CASSRGTSNHEQFF. CDR3 bases: TGTGCCAGCAGCCGTGGGACTAGCAACCATGAGCAGTTCTTC.

The sample holds a few counts of this clone. The rearrangement joins TRBV9 to TRBJ1-2; 10 positions match TRBD1. V lost 0 bases to trimming and J lost 6 bases; unmatched junction nucleotides: 5. Germline values: CDR1 SGDLS, CDR2 YYNGEE. The CDR3 runs 15 residues. The CDR3 loop reads CASSVATGTGDGYTF. In DNA, the CDR3 is TGTGCCAGCAGCGTAGCTACGGGGACAGGGGATGGCTACACCTTC.

The rearrangement joins TRBV6-6 to TRBJ1-2, with D possibly being TRBD1 (6 bases). Germline CDR1 is MNHNY and CDR2 is SVGAGI (reference sequence). The CDR3 is 13 residues long. V lost 7 bases, J lost 5 bases, and 14 bases lay in between. CDR3 sequence: CASNPGGRYGYTF. The CDR3 DNA reads as TGTGCCAGCAACCCGGGGGGGCGGTATGGCTACACCTTC.

The chain carries TRBV6-5 and TRBJ1-4; D might be TRBD1 (5 bases). Germline lookup yields CDR1 MNHEY and CDR2 SVGAGI. Trimming removed 10 bases from V and 5 bases from J, with 14 bases in between. The CDR3 spans 13 residues. In nucleotides, the CDR3 is TGTGCCACCCGGGGCCATCAGAATGAAAAACTGTTTTTT. Residues: CATRGHQNEKLFF.

In its sample, this clone was seen a few times. Other DNA sequences within the sample encode an identical CDR3. This chain links TRBV30 with TRBJ1-5; D unresolved. CDR3 length equals 13 residues. The germline gives CDR1 GTSNPN, CDR2 SVGIG (reference sequence). The V end was cut by 0 bases, the J end by 7 bases, with 10 bases between. CDR3 in amino acids: CAWSVGGEQPQHF. In DNA, the CDR3 is TGTGCCTGGAGTGTGGGTGGAGAGCAGCCCCAGCATTTT. Full variable domain (outside the CDR3, taken from reference TRBV30 and TRBJ1-5): SQTIHQWPATLVQPVGSPLSLECTVEGTSNPNLYWYRQAAGRGLQLLFYSVGIGQISSEVPQNLSASRPQDRQFILSSKKLLLSDSGFYLCAWSVGGEQPQHFGDGTRLSIL.

V is TRBV28 and J is TRBJ2-2; 10 bases line up with TRBD2. The CDR3 consists of 17 residues. V was clipped by 3 bases and J by 5 bases; unmatched bases: 9. In germline, CDR1 is MDHEN, CDR2 SYDVKM. The chain's CDR3 is CASSLRLAGVWTGELFF. The CDR3 region has the DNA TGTGCCAGCAGTTTGAGGCTAGCGGGAGTATGGACCGGGGAGCTGTTTTTT.

The rearrangement links TRBV29-1 to TRBJ1-4, with D possibly being TRBD1 (6 bases). V lost 1 base and J lost 8, with 14 bases in between. Germline assignment: CDR1 SQVTM and CDR2 ANQGSEA. The CDR3 has 14 residues. CDR3 DNA: TGCAGCGTTGAAGGGGCAGGGGCGGGAGAAAAACTGTTTTTT. Encoded protein: CSVEGAGAGEKLFF.

In DNA form, the CDR3 reads TGTGCCAGCAGCTCGGCGCTGGACGAGTATGAGCAGTTCTTC. Translated, it gives CASSSALDEYEQFF. This chain uses TRBV5-6 with TRBJ2-1; D ambiguous. V was cut by 3 bases and J by 8 bases, with 15 bases left in between. Germline CDR1 and CDR2: SGHDT and YYEEEE. The CDR3 is made up of 14 amino acids. The full variable domain, in which reference TRBV5-6 and TRBJ2-1 provide the parts outside the CDR3, is DAGVTQSPTHLIKTRGQQVTLRCSPKSGHDTVSWYQQALGQGPQFIFQYYEEEERQRGNFPDRFSGHQFPNYSSELNVNALLLGDSALYLCASSSALDEYEQFFGPGTRLTVL.

CDR3: CAISAQSGGDYEQYF. CDR3 nucleotides: TGTGCCATCAGTGCCCAATCGGGCGGGGACTACGAGCAGTACTTC. The V call is TRBV10-3, the J call TRBJ2-7; possibly TRBD2 for D (6 bases). From germline, CDR1 is ENHRY and CDR2 SYGVKD. The V gene lost 4 bases and the J gene lost 3 bases, with 16 bases spanning the gap. This CDR3 has 15 residues.

The chain couples TRBV19 to TRBJ1-2; TRBD1 matches 9 bases. CDR1 is LNHDA, CDR2 SQIVND, per germline (reference sequence). The CDR3 has 15 residues. J gave up 8 bases and V 8 bases, and 15 bases lay outside the gene matches. CDR3 residues: CASSYLLDRGGGYTF. The CDR3 DNA reads TGTGCCAGTTCCTATTTATTGGACAGGGGCGGCGGCTACACCTTC.

The V and J genes are TRBV7-2 and TRBJ2-6; no definite D call. The germline CDR1 and CDR2 sequences are SGHTA and FQGNSA. Trimming took 5 bases from V and 4 from J, leaving 18 bases between them. The CDR3 is 17 amino acids. The CDR3 sequence: CASSPRTASLGANVLTF. In DNA form, the CDR3 reads TGTGCCAGCAGCCCGCGGACGGCGTCTCTGGGGGCCAACGTCCTGACTTTC.

The chain carries TRBV9 and TRBJ2-7; 13 positions match TRBD2. CDR3 size: 18 residues. J was trimmed by 1 base and V by 2 bases; bases with no gene match: 9. The germline V gene encodes CDR1 SGDLS and CDR2 YYNGEE. This CDR3 is CASSVTGLAGSSSYEQYF. The CDR3 DNA reads as TGTGCCAGCAGCGTGACGGGACTAGCGGGATCCTCTTCCTACGAGCAGTACTTC.

The gene calls are TRBV27 and TRBJ1-5, with 7 bases identical to TRBD1. In germline, CDR1 is MNHEY, CDR2 SMNVEV (reference sequence). V shed 5 bases, J shed 6 bases, and the junction held 10 bases outside the gene matches. The CDR3 has 15 residues. The CDR3 is CASSLQGGRGQPQHF. The CDR3 nucleotides are TGTGCCAGCAGTCTACAAGGGGGCAGGGGTCAGCCCCAGCATTTT.

The chain uses TRBV4-2 and TRBJ1-2; D is ambiguous. The germline CDR1 and CDR2 sequences are LGHNA and YNFKEQ. This CDR3 comprises 14 residues. V lost 0 bases and J 6 bases, leaving 11 bases between the germline ends. CDR3 DNA sequence: TGTGCCAGCAGCCAAGATGGGAGGGAACATGGCTACACCTTC. Encoded protein: CASSQDGREHGYTF.

V usage is TRBV5-6 and J usage is TRBJ1-1; D is ambiguous. V lost 4 bases to trimming and J lost 1 base, with 17 bases between them. Germline lookup yields CDR1 SGHDT and CDR2 YYEEEE. CDR3 length: 16 amino acids. CDR3 DNA sequence: TGTGCCAGCAGCGGGCTCGGGGTGCCTAAGAACACTGAAGCTTTCTTT. As protein: CASSGLGVPKNTEAFF.

This clone was seen more than once but under ten times. The chain has TRBV25-1 and TRBJ2-7; a weak D match, TRBD1 (6 bases). V was clipped by 5 bases and J by 3 bases, with 14 bases between them. Germline lookup yields CDR1 MGHDK and CDR2 SYGVNS. This CDR3 contains 14 residues. For the CDR3, the DNA is TGTGCCAGCAGTCCGGGACAAGGTGTCTACGAGCAGTACTTC. It yields the protein CASSPGQGVYEQYF.

This clone was seen more than once but under ten times. This chain uses TRBV9 with TRBJ2-2; D is perhaps TRBD1 (5 bases). The germline V and J ends were trimmed by 7 bases and 4 bases, with 17 bases remaining between them. The CDR3 covers 15 residues. CDR1 SGDLS and CDR2 YYNGEE come from the germline V gene. The DNA of the CDR3 is TGTGCCAGCCGTCTTGAAGGGGTAGGCACCGGGGAGCTGTTTTTT. Its translation is CASRLEGVGTGELFF.

A few counts support this clone. In the same sample, other DNA sequences code for this CDR3. The rearrangement joins TRBV30 to TRBJ2-5; D gene uncertain. The CDR3 totals 12 residues. Germline V gene data show CDR1 as GTSNPN and CDR2 as SVGIG (reference sequence). With 4 bases removed from V and 4 bases from J, the gap between germline ends came to 10 bases. As DNA, the CDR3 is TGTGCCTGGAAGGGCTCTGGAGAGACCCAGTACTTC. Protein product: CAWKGSGETQYF.

The chain carries TRBV30 and TRBJ2-3; possibly TRBD1 for D (5 bases). This CDR3 is 14 amino acids long. The V and J ends lost 0 bases and 5 bases respectively, with 12 bases between them. Germline values: CDR1 GTSNPN, CDR2 SVGIG (reference sequence). CDR3 in DNA: TGTGCCTGGAGTGTACGCTGGGGCGGAGATACGCAGTATTTT. This gives the protein CAWSVRWGGDTQYF.

This clone was seen only once. This chain links TRBV25-1 with TRBJ1-6, with D hard to call. Germline V gene lookup returns CDR1 MGHDK and CDR2 SYGVNS. This CDR3 comprises 12 residues. The V end was cut by 6 bases, the J end by 7 bases, with 7 bases between. DNA for the CDR3: TGTGCCAGCAGAATCGAGAATTCACCCCTCCACTTT. It specifies CASRIENSPLHF.

The gene calls are TRBV28 and TRBJ2-5; 8 nucleotides agree with TRBD1. The CDR3 has 15 residues. The germline V gene encodes CDR1 MDHEN and CDR2 SYDVKM. Germline trimming cut 6 bases from V and 5 bases from J; bases unmatched to any gene: 11. Here the CDR3 reads CASSHSGTGGETQYF. CDR3 in DNA: TGTGCCAGCAGCCATTCCGGGACAGGTGGGGAGACCCAGTACTTC.

This chain uses TRBV9 with TRBJ1-1; 7 nucleotides match TRBD1. CDR3 length: 16 amino acids. V gave up 3 bases and J gave up 1 base; unmatched junction bases: 9. CDR1 is SGDLS and CDR2 is YYNGEE in the germline V gene. The CDR3 DNA reads as TGTGCCAGCAGCGAGGGGGCAGCGCGTCCGAACACTGAAGCTTTCTTT. Translating it yields CASSEGAARPNTEAFF.

The J gene is TRBJ2-5, the V gene TRBV5-6; D is unresolved. The CDR3 loop spans 13 amino acids. Germline V gene sequence: CDR1 SGHDT, CDR2 YYEEEE. V gave up 2 bases and J gave up 1 base, with 6 bases separating them. CDR3: CASSFRIQETQYF. The DNA of the CDR3 is TGTGCCAGCAGCTTCCGAATCCAAGAGACCCAGTACTTC.

The V and J genes are TRBV30 and TRBJ2-7; D may match TRBD1 or TRBD2 (5 bases each). This CDR3 is 11 amino acids long. The germline gives CDR1 GTSNPN, CDR2 SVGIG (reference sequence). Written as DNA, the CDR3 is TGTGCACCTACAGGTGCGGGCGAGCAGTACTTC. Encoded protein: CAPTGAGEQYF. The full variable domain, with the rest looked up from reference TRBV30 and TRBJ2-7, is SQTIHQWPATLVQPVGSPLSLECTVEGTSNPNLYWYRQAAGRGLQLLFYSVGIGQISSEVPQNLSASRPQDRQFILSSKKLLLSDSGFYLCAPTGAGEQYFGPGTRLTVT.

This clone was counted ten times or more. The rearrangement uses TRBV18 and TRBJ1-1; no definite D call. The ends were cut back, 4 bases at V and 8 bases at J, with 14 bases in the middle. Germline V gene lookup returns CDR1 KGHSH and CDR2 LQKENI. The CDR3 has 13 amino acids. CDR3 nucleotides: TGTGCCAGCTCACTTAACGAGAACTTAGAAGCTTTCTTT. This gives the protein CASSLNENLEAFF.